The TCR beta chain described here comes from a study of tumor and adjacent non-tumor tissue in lung cancer (dated by TCRdb to the late 2010s). About the full investigation: Patients with adenocarcinoma (12), squamous cell carcinoma (2) and small cell lung cancer (1) were included in the cohort. Bulk TCRbeta repertoires were compared between lung tumor tissue and matched distant non-tumor lung tissue obtained from fewer than 16 lung cancer patients. For each patient, one tumor sample and one normal lung sample were taken, giving roughly 30 paired specimens that underwent TCRbeta CDR3 sequencing. The 15 enrolled patients, of whom some 10 were men and 5 were women, were aged about 30 to 80 years and were diagnosed with TNM stage I to III disease. A total of approximately 120,000,000 productive TCRbeta reads were generated by sequencing, corresponding to an average of around 3.8 million reads per sample.

Details on this clonotype: Its antigen remains unidentified. A much larger clone lies a single base off, so this may be a read error. No conserved phenylalanine or tryptophan ends this CDR3, so it is likely a read error. No DNA is shown, since the ends of the CDR3 on it are uncertain; the CDR3 is the one TCRdb lists.

Libraries were prepared through multiplex PCR. The listed sequencing device is Illumina HiSeq 2500. Following protocols modified from ARM-PCR, the researchers constructed TCRbeta libraries through three rounds of nested PCR with primers (Table S4). Before sequencing, PCR products of 200-500 bp were cut from the gel and purified using the QIAquick gel extraction kit. Concerning the study's data processing: Reads were cleaned using Trimmomatic, were merged into complete CDR3 sequences using FLASH, and were assigned to V(D)J germline segments using MiTCR. Clonal diversity was calculated as the inverse Simpson's index using VDJtools. Productive reads were defined as in-frame sequences without a premature stop codon. The public reads were quality trimmed at Q25 with fastp and then assembled into clones with MiXCR by TCRdb, keeping productive beta chains. One record per CDR3 amino acid sequence lists the most common genes and DNA. The V and J calls, along with clone size, are taken from TCRdb and not from the paper's own processing. Recorded for this sample are roughly 75,000 distinct CDR3 sequences; about three quarters of them occurred a single time. The leading ten clones occupy over 9.5% of the sample.

The research as a whole found: Because peripheral blood was not sequenced, blood TCRbeta repertoires in the lung cancer patients of the study were not examined. The top 100 clones made up a significantly larger cumulative share of the repertoire in normal lung than in tumor tissue. Neither the sequencing platform nor unique molecular identifiers are mentioned in the methods. TCR diversity was significantly higher in younger patients, and greater tumor TCR diversity was associated with shorter overall survival and shorter disease-free survival. Significantly higher TCR diversity (inverse Simpson) was observed in tumor tissue than in normal lung tissue (approximately 400 vs 170, P = 0.0075, Mann-Whitney U test). Only around 15 patients were included in the cohort, and the need for larger samples and more detailed clinical data was noted by the authors.

The CDR3 length is 12 residues, termini included. CDR1 and CDR2, per the germline V gene, are WSHSY and SAAADI. RNA was isolated from bulk, unsorted tissue, and RNA quality was assessed with a NanoDrop ND-1000 and an Agilent 2100. All donors had newly diagnosed lung cancer, had not received prior chemotherapy, and were admitted for thoracic surgery in China between August and November 2014. Patients with previous radiotherapy or chemotherapy, or with another concurrent cancer, were excluded from the study. Pieces of surgical tissue measuring 1-2 cm3 were kept in RNAlater solution and held at -80 degrees C until needed.

This sequence originates from a woman in her 50s with non-small cell lung cancer. The V and J segments used are TRBV10-2 and TRBJ1-2; the D segment call TRBD1 is taken from the table without a DNA check. What was sequenced was lung tumor tissue. This receptor carries the CDR3 CASSETGDGYIL.